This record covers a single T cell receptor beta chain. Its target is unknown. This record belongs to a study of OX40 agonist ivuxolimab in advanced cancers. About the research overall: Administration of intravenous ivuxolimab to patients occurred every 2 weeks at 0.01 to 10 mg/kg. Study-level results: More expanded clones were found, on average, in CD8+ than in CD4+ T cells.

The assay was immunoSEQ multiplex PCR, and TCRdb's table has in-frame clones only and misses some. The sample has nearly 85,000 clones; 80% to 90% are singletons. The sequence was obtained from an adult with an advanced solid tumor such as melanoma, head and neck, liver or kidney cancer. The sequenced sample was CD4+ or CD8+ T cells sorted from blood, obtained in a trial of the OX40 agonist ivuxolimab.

The CDR3 DNA reads as TGTGCCAGCAGTTACTCGGGCCCCGCCGATGGGGAGCAGTACTTC. Translated, it gives CASSYSGPADGEQYF. The rearrangement links TRBV6-5 to TRBJ2-7; no firm D call. The CDR3 spans 15 residues. Trimming shortened V by 0 bases and J by 7 bases, and 16 bases separated the two germline ends. Per the germline V gene, CDR1 is MNHEY and CDR2 is SVGAGI.